A selection of T cell receptor beta chains follows, all from one sample in a study of regulatory T cells in long-lasting Graves disease. In TCRdb, the multiplex PCR reads were re-called with MiXCR into one record per CDR3 protein. The table records roughly 400,000 distinct CDR3 sequences, 20% to 25% of them present only once. The material was peripheral blood mononuclear cells (PBMCs), obtained when the disease was refractory, from a patient treated with antithyroid drugs. The receptors originated from a female donor with Graves disease. Each CDR3 is given with its conserved first and last residue. The D gene is left open where the match is weak. For some rows the clone size is stated as once, few or many, or as a class when expanded; others skip it.

abundance	d_gene	v_gene	j_gene	CDR3nt	CDR3aa
-	TRBD1	TRBV18	TRBJ2-2	TGTGCCAGCTCAACGGCCGGACAGGGGTACACCGGGGAGCTGTTTTTT	CASSTAGQGYTGELFF
-	TRBD2	TRBV6-1	TRBJ2-1	TGTGCCAGCAGTAGGCGGGAGGCCTACAATGAGCAGTTCTTC	CASSRREAYNEQFF
many	-	TRBV11-2	TRBJ1-1	TGTGCCAGCAGCTACTCCATGACGTCCCTGAACACTGAAGCTTTCTTT	CASSYSMTSLNTEAFF
many	TRBD1	TRBV6-2/TRBV6-3	TRBJ1-5	TGTGCCAGCAGTTACGACAGGGGACCCAATCAGCCCCAGCATTTT	CASSYDRGPNQPQHF
many	-	TRBV11-2	TRBJ2-7	TGTGCCAGCGGGAGAAATATCGGCGAGCAGTACTTC	CASGRNIGEQYF
many	-	TRBV28	TRBJ2-5	TGTGCCAGCAGTGCATTCCCCCAAGAGACCCAGTACTTC	CASSAFPQETQYF
-	-	TRBV9	TRBJ2-5	TGTGCCAGCAGCCCCCAGGGAGGCCAAGAGACCCAGTACTTC	CASSPQGGQETQYF
-	TRBD1	TRBV2	TRBJ2-2	TGTGCCAGCGACACCGGGACAGGGGTCGCCACAGGCGGGGAGCTGTTTTTT	CASDTGTGVATGGELFF
many	TRBD1	TRBV2	TRBJ2-7	TGTGCCAGCAGCCGACAGGGGTTGTACGAGCAGTACTTC	CASSRQGLYEQYF
few	TRBD1	TRBV28	TRBJ2-4	TGTGCCAGCAGTCCCTCCGAACAGGGGTTTCCGGAGTACTTC	CASSPSEQGFPEYF
many	TRBD2	TRBV7-2	TRBJ2-5	TGTGCCAGCAGGAGCGGGAGTTCAGAGACCCAGTACTTC	CASRSGSSETQYF
-	TRBD2	TRBV2	TRBJ2-5	TGTGCCAGCAGGACGGGACTAGCGGTGGGGTATAGGGAGACCCAGTACTTC	CASRTGLAVGYRETQYF
many	-	TRBV20-1	TRBJ1-4	TGCAGTGCCCCAACAAGATCGAATGAAAAACTGTTTTTT	CSAPTRSNEKLFF
many	-	TRBV27	TRBJ1-1	TGTGCCAGCAGTCCCAACGGGCTACAGGGCGGTGAAGCTTTCTTT	CASSPNGLQGGEAFF
many	-	TRBV12-3/TRBV12-4	TRBJ2-5	TGTGCCAGCAGTTTTGAGGAGACACAAGAGACCCAGTACTTC	CASSFEETQETQYF
many	-	TRBV3-1	TRBJ1-1	TGTGCCAGCAGCCTACAGCACCGGAACACTGAAGCTTTCTTT	CASSLQHRNTEAFF
-	TRBD2	TRBV6-1	TRBJ2-4	TGTGCCAGCAGTCAACTAGCGGTAATAGCCAAAAACATTCAGTACTTC	CASSQLAVIAKNIQYF
many	-	TRBV28	TRBJ1-1	TGTGCCAGCAATATAGGAGGCACTGAAGCTTTCTTT	CASNIGGTEAFF
many	-	TRBV10-1	TRBJ2-2	TGCGCCAGCCAGGGATATGAAAACACCGGGGAGCTGTTTTTT	CASQGYENTGELFF
many	TRBD2	TRBV3-1	TRBJ2-7	TGTGCCAGCAGCCAAGAGAGTAGCGGGTCCTACGAGCAGTACTTC	CASSQESSGSYEQYF
many	-	TRBV28	TRBJ1-5	TGTGCCAGCACCTGGGGTAGCAATCAGCCCCAGCATTTT	CASTWGSNQPQHF
-	-	TRBV18	TRBJ2-5	TGTGCCAGCTCACCATCAGTGAGGGGGATCCAAGAGACCCAGTACTTC	CASSPSVRGIQETQYF
-	-	TRBV29-1	TRBJ2-5	TGCAGCGTTAATGGGTTGGGAGAGACCCAGTACTTC	CSVNGLGETQYF
many	-	TRBV5-1	TRBJ2-2	TGCGCCAGCAGCTTGTCAGCCCCGAACACCGGGGAGCTGTTTTTT	CASSLSAPNTGELFF
many	-	TRBV11-2	TRBJ2-7	TGTGCCAGCAGCTTAGGACCGGGGTCCGGCTACGAGCAGTACTTC	CASSLGPGSGYEQYF
-	TRBD1	TRBV28	TRBJ2-1	TGTGCCAGCAGCCAAGGGACAGGGGTTCACAATGAGCAGTTCTTC	CASSQGTGVHNEQFF
-	-	TRBV9	TRBJ2-7	TGTGCCAGCAGCGTAGGGTTGGGTGACGAGCAGTACTTC	CASSVGLGDEQYF
many	-	TRBV28	TRBJ2-7	TGTGCCACTACAACTGGAGGGATCAGCTCCTACGAGCAGTACTTC	CATTTGGISSYEQYF
-	TRBD1	TRBV4-1	TRBJ2-7	TGCGCCAGCAGCCAAGATGGGACAGGATTTTACGAGCAGTACTTC	CASSQDGTGFYEQYF
many	-	TRBV20-1	TRBJ1-1	TGCAGTGCTAGAGGGGTAGGCCCAAGAGACACTGAAGCTTTCTTT	CSARGVGPRDTEAFF
-	TRBD2	TRBV20-1	TRBJ2-5	TGCAGTGCTAGAGATTTGGGACTAGCGGTGGAGACCCAATACTTC	CSARDLGLAVETQYF
-	TRBD1	TRBV7-9	TRBJ1-1	TGTGCCAGCAGCCTTGGACAGGACAGAGAAGCTTTCTTT	CASSLGQDREAFF
many	TRBD1	TRBV15	TRBJ1-6	TGTGCCACCGCCCGGGACAGGGGATCCTATAATTCACCCCTCCACTTT	CATARDRGSYNSPLHF
many	TRBD1	TRBV27	TRBJ1-1	TGTGCCAGCAGTTTGCGGACAGGTGAAGCTTTCTTT	CASSLRTGEAFF
few	-	TRBV5-8	TRBJ2-7	TGTGCCAGCAGCTTGGTTCCGGGAGCCTACGAGCAGTACTTC	CASSLVPGAYEQYF
few	TRBD1	TRBV7-6	TRBJ2-2	TGTGCCAGCAGCTTAGTGACAGGGGGTAACACCGGGGAGCTGTTTTTT	CASSLVTGGNTGELFF
many	TRBD1	TRBV5-4	TRBJ2-6	TGTGCCAGCGGACAGGGACCCCACGGTAGCTCTGGGGCCAACGTCCTGACTTTC	CASGQGPHGSSGANVLTF
many	-	TRBV28	TRBJ1-1	TGTGCCAGCAGTTTAACTAACGTGGGTAAGACTGAAGCTTTCTTT	CASSLTNVGKTEAFF
many	-	TRBV2	TRBJ1-1	TGTGCCAGCGGTGGGGGGGAGGGTGAAGCTTTCTTT	CASGGGEGEAFF
many	-	TRBV2	TRBJ1-1	TGTGCCAGCAGACCCGAAGGGACGGCGAACACTGAAGCTTTCTTT	CASRPEGTANTEAFF
many	-	TRBV15	TRBJ1-5	TGTGCCACCAGCAGAGACGGAACAGGGCAGCCCCAGCATTTT	CATSRDGTGQPQHF
-	-	TRBV29-1	TRBJ2-5	TGCAGCGGCCTCGCCAGTGAGGGGGAGACCCAGTACTTC	CSGLASEGETQYF
many	-	TRBV13	TRBJ2-5	TGTGCCAGCAGCTTAGGGCCTCATGGGCAAGAGACCCAGTACTTC	CASSLGPHGQETQYF
many	-	TRBV19	TRBJ2-7	TGTGCCACCGGGGCGAGCTACGAGCAGTACTTC	CATGASYEQYF
-	TRBD1	TRBV5-1	TRBJ2-6	TGCGCCAGCAGACCCGGGACAGGATCCCCTGGGGCCAACGTCCTGACTTTC	CASRPGTGSPGANVLTF
few	TRBD1	TRBV14	TRBJ2-5	TGTGCCAGCAGCCAAGATATCGGACAGGTGGGAGAGACCCAGTACTTC	CASSQDIGQVGETQYF
many	-	TRBV27	TRBJ2-5	TGTGCCAGCAGTTTATCAGCAGGAGGGGGGGAGACCCAGTACTTC	CASSLSAGGGETQYF
-	-	TRBV6-1	TRBJ2-7	TGTGCCAGCAGGGATACGCGGGACTTCTCCTACGAGCAGTACTTC	CASRDTRDFSYEQYF
many	TRBD2	TRBV12-3/TRBV12-4	TRBJ2-5	TGTGCCAGCAGTCCCGTAGCGGGAGGCCAAGAGACCCAGTACTTC	CASSPVAGGQETQYF
few	TRBD1	TRBV20-1	TRBJ1-1	TGCAGTGCTAGTCCCGGGACAGCCGCCCGGAGGGGCAACACTGAAGCTTTCTTT	CSASPGTAARRGNTEAFF
-	-	TRBV4-1	TRBJ2-7	TGCGCCAGCAGCTCCGAGGACGGAGCCTACGAGCAGTACTTC	CASSSEDGAYEQYF
many	-	TRBV3-1	TRBJ2-5	TGTGCCAGCAGCCTCCGCACCGGCAGCACCGATAAAGAGACCCAGTACTTC	CASSLRTGSTDKETQYF
few	TRBD1	TRBV4-1	TRBJ1-1	TGCGCCAGCAGCCGACTCCGGGACAGGGCTCCTGAAGCTTTCTTT	CASSRLRDRAPEAFF
many	TRBD1	TRBV27	TRBJ1-5	TGTGCCAGCAGCCGGACAGGGACGGGGGGACAGCCCCAGCATTTT	CASSRTGTGGQPQHF
-	TRBD1	TRBV7-9	TRBJ1-6	TGTGCCAGCAGCCACCCACCCGGGACAGGGTTTAATTCACCCCTCCACTTT	CASSHPPGTGFNSPLHF